These 5 T cell receptor beta chains were sequenced from one sample in a study of spatial heterogeneity in lung cancer. One entry per CDR3 protein results from TCRdb running MiXCR on the 5' RACE reads. Of around 120,000 distinct CDR3 sequences in the sample, less than 15% were seen once. Time point reported: blood at routine non-recurrence follow-up after resection. TCRs were sequenced from unsorted whole RNA of tumor, nontumor lung or PBMC. Sequenced material: PBMCs, taken at follow-up. The receptors originated from a male donor with early-stage non-small cell lung cancer.

This clonotype was seen ten or more times. V and J are TRBV23-1 and TRBJ2-1; TRBD2 aligns across 13 bases. TRBV23-1 is labeled an ORF, and its function is uncertain. V shed 8 bases, J shed 0 bases, and the junction held 19 bases outside the gene matches. The CDR3 covers 21 residues. CDR3 in amino acids: CASRRQGGLAGILSSYNEQFF. For the CDR3, the DNA is TGCGCCAGCCGGCGCCAGGGGGGACTAGCGGGGATCCTCAGCTCCTACAATGAGCAGTTCTTC.

The chain carries TRBV18 and TRBJ2-7; perhaps TRBD1 as D (6 bases). Looked up from germline, CDR1 is KGHSH and CDR2 is LQKENI. Trimming took off 5 bases at V and 3 bases at J, with 11 bases between the two ends. The CDR3 length is 13 residues. The CDR3 nucleotides read TGTGCCAGCTCAGCTCAGGGGCGCTACGAGCAGTACTTC. This translates into CASSAQGRYEQYF.

J is TRBJ1-6 and V is TRBV10-3; tentatively, D is TRBD1 (6 bases). Germline loops: CDR1 ENHRY, CDR2 SYGVKD. Trimming shortened V by 11 bases and J by 0 bases, and 14 bases separated the two germline ends. The CDR3 runs 15 residues. This chain's CDR3 is CAANQGSSYNSPLHF. The CDR3 DNA reads as TGTGCCGCGAACCAGGGGAGCTCCTATAATTCACCCCTCCACTTT.

At least ten counts were recorded for this clonotype. The V gene is TRBV5-1, the J gene TRBJ2-5; 8 nucleotides agree with TRBD1. The CDR3 covers 14 residues. J gave up 5 bases and V 2 bases, and 5 bases lay outside the gene matches. Germline V gives CDR1 SGHRS, CDR2 YFSETQ. DNA for the CDR3: TGCGCCAGCAGCTTCGGACAGGGAGGTGAGACCCAGTACTTC. As protein: CASSFGQGGETQYF.

This rearrangement joins TRBV12-3 or TRBV12-4 to TRBJ2-4; TRBD1 might be the D (5 bases). The ends were cut back, 6 bases at V and 0 bases at J, with 9 bases in the middle. This CDR3 has 14 amino acids. Here the CDR3 reads CASRPTVAKNIQYF. The CDR3 nucleotides are TGTGCCAGCAGGCCGACAGTAGCCAAAAACATTCAGTACTTC.